Below, 25 T cell receptor beta chains from the same sample are listed, as sequenced in a study of T-cell reconstitution after alpha-beta-depleted transplantation in children (dated by TCRdb to 2016 to 2017). Library construction relied on PCR. Sequencing was carried out with an Illumina HiSeq 2500. Molecular barcoding was employed in the preparation of TCR libraries, with unique molecular identifiers being used to normalize TCRbeta repertoire quantification. Through fastp at Q25 and MiXCR, TCRdb rebuilt clones from the public reads, retaining in-frame beta chains. When rows share a CDR3 protein, they turn into one entry using the most common DNA and genes. Within this sample are 200,000 to 300,000 distinct CDR3 sequences, with 12% of them counted one time only. Approximately 2.9% of the sample comes from the top ten. Material: PBMCs from the stem cell graft donor, obtained from the stem cell graft. These receptors came from a human donor who donated a stem cell graft to a child with acute lymphoblastic leukemia.

This clonotype came up many times. The gene calls are TRBV20-1 and TRBJ2-3; 9 bases map to TRBD2. Germline assignment: CDR1 DFQATT and CDR2 SNEGSKA (reference sequence). This CDR3 region has 19 residues. Trimming cost V 5 bases and J 3 bases; bases outside gene matches: 21. The CDR3 coding sequence is TGCAGTGCTCGACGGGCGACGGGCGGGGGGGTGTCATTGACAGATACGCAGTATTTT. It yields the protein CSARRATGGGVSLTDTQYF.

This clonotype has more than one count but fewer than ten. The chain is built from TRBV6-1 and TRBJ2-7, with 11 positions matching TRBD2. CDR1 and CDR2 (germline): MNHNS, SASEGT. The CDR3 covers 14 residues. V dropped 7 bases and J dropped 5; count of bases not matched to a gene: 7. CDR3 amino acids: CASIGLAGRNEQYF. The CDR3, as DNA: TGTGCCAGCATAGGACTAGCGGGCCGCAACGAGCAGTACTTC.

This clonotype was detected a few times. The chain is built from TRBV6-5 and TRBJ2-6; possible D gene TRBD1, 6 bases. Germline V gene sequence: CDR1 MNHEY, CDR2 SVGAGI. Between the trimmed V and J ends, which lost 6 bases and 0 bases, there was a span of 15 bases. There are 17 residues in the CDR3. CDR3 DNA: TGTGCCAGCAGGGCGGACAGCCGAAGCTCTGGGGCCAACGTCCTGACTTTC. Its translation: CASRADSRSSGANVLTF.

This clonotype showed up many times. The chain combines TRBV4-3 with TRBJ2-3; TRBD2 agrees at 12 bases. Germline V gives CDR1 LGHNA, CDR2 YSLEER. V gave up 0 bases and J gave up 4 bases; unmatched junction bases: 14. This CDR3 region has 20 residues. This CDR3 is CASSQDPLAGGRILPDTQYF. Here the CDR3 DNA reads TGCGCCAGCAGCCAAGATCCACTAGCGGGGGGCCGTATTCTCCCAGATACGCAGTATTTT.

Only a few counts were recorded for this clonotype. The chain has TRBV7-2 and TRBJ1-6; D gene uncertain. Germline lookup yields CDR1 SGHTA and CDR2 FQGNSA. The CDR3 loop spans 15 amino acids. V was pared by 5 bases and J by 10 bases, with 18 bases between. In DNA, the CDR3 is TGTGCCAGCAGCATCTCCGGGCGGTGGACCTCACCCCTCCACTTT. Its protein is CASSISGRWTSPLHF.

The sample holds many counts of this clonotype. The chain recombines TRBV20-1 with TRBJ2-1, with D maybe TRBD1 (5 bases). The length of the CDR3 is 15 residues. Germline assignment: CDR1 DFQATT and CDR2 SNEGSKA (reference sequence). V shed 3 bases and J shed 2 bases, with 14 bases lying between them. Here the CDR3 reads CSASGALPAYNEQFF. For the CDR3, the DNA is TGCAGTGCTAGTGGGGCCTTACCGGCCTACAATGAGCAGTTCTTC.

As regards this clonotype: A much larger clone sits a single nucleotide away, making a read error possible. This chain connects TRBV10-3 to TRBJ2-7; perhaps TRBD1 as D (6 bases). Germline CDR1 and CDR2: ENHRY and SYGVKD. The CDR3 runs to 16 residues. The CDR3 DNA reads as TGTACCATCAGTGACATTTTGGCGACAGGCCGCTACGAGCAGTACTTC. Amino acid sequence: CTISDILATGRYEQYF.

There are a few counts of this clonotype. CDR3 amino acids: CAISVQETQYF. The CDR3 coding sequence is TGTGCCATCAGTGTACAAGAGACCCAGTACTTC. The rearrangement uses TRBV10-3 and TRBJ2-5; D gene uncertain. CDR3 size: 11 residues. Trimming took 4 bases from V and 2 from J, leaving 2 bases between them. Germline V gives CDR1 ENHRY, CDR2 SYGVKD.

This clonotype came up many times. This rearrangement joins TRBV28 to TRBJ2-1; possible D gene TRBD1, 5 bases. From germline, CDR1 is MDHEN and CDR2 SYDVKM. The CDR3 length is 11 residues. Trimming took 6 bases from V and 7 from J, leaving 7 bases between them. CDR3 residues: CASRYRNEQFF. Written as DNA, the CDR3 is TGTGCCAGCAGGTACAGGAATGAGCAGTTCTTC.

The chain is built from TRBV4-2 and TRBJ2-2; TRBD1 agrees at 9 bases. Germline V gives CDR1 LGHNA, CDR2 YNFKEQ. This CDR3 is 17 amino acids long. The trim removed 3 bases at V and 1 base at J, leaving 6 bases unmatched. CDR3 in DNA: TGTGCCAGCAGCCATGAACCGGGACAGGGGAACACCGGGGAGCTGTTTTTT. It encodes CASSHEPGQGNTGELFF.

This clonotype appeared many times. The chain recombines TRBV10-3 with TRBJ1-5, with 7 bases matching TRBD1. The CDR3 has 14 amino acids. J was trimmed by 4 bases and V by 2 bases; bases with no gene match: 2. Germline CDR1 and CDR2: ENHRY and SYGVKD. CDR3 bases: TGTGCCATCAGTGAGAACAGGGGTAATCAGCCCCAGCATTTT. Protein: CAISENRGNQPQHF.

In this sample, this clonotype turned up once. Being one base from a much bigger clone, this may be a read error. The gene calls are TRBV10-3 and TRBJ1-3, with 7 bases that match TRBD1. This CDR3 has 15 amino acids. CDR1 is ENHRY and CDR2 is SYGVKD in the germline V gene. This CDR3 reads CAISQTGNSGNTMYF. The CDR3 region has the DNA TGTGCCATCAGCCAGACAGGGAATAGTGGAAACACCATGTATTTT.

This clonotype was found many times. The gene calls are TRBV11-1 and TRBJ2-7; TRBD1 matches at 8 bases. V shed 3 bases, J shed 0 bases, and the junction held 13 bases outside the gene matches. Germline CDR1 is SGHAT and CDR2 is FQDESV (reference sequence). The CDR3 runs to 18 residues. The CDR3 DNA follows: TGTGCCAGCAGCTTGAACAGGGGGAGAGGTCGTCCCTCCTACGAGCAGTACTTC. This sequence encodes CASSLNRGRGRPSYEQYF.

This clonotype was observed many times. The V and J genes are TRBV4-1 and TRBJ2-1, with D unresolved. Looked up from germline, CDR1 is MGHRA and CDR2 is YSYEKL. The CDR3 extends over 15 amino acids. V was clipped by 4 bases and J by 4 bases, with 14 bases between them. In DNA form, the CDR3 reads TGCGCCAGCAGCCCCACGGACGGGCCTTACAATGAGCAGTTCTTC. Translated: CASSPTDGPYNEQFF.

This clonotype was seen many times. V is TRBV7-9 and J is TRBJ2-3, with D tentatively TRBD2 (5 bases). The length of the CDR3 is 15 residues. V gave up 5 bases and J gave up 0 bases, with 12 bases separating them. In germline, CDR1 is SEHNR, CDR2 FQNEAQ (reference sequence). CDR3 in DNA: TGTGCCAGCAGCCCGTCGGGAACTAGCACAGATACGCAGTATTTT. This codes for CASSPSGTSTDTQYF.

The chain uses TRBV21-1 and TRBJ2-7; TRBD1, the table's D call, lacks a check against the DNA. TRBV21-1 has pseudogene status. CDR3 size: 16 residues. The CDR3 region has the DNA TGTGCCAGCAGCAATCCTGGGACCCCCGTTTCCTACGAGCAGTACTTC. Protein: CASSNPGTPVSYEQYF.

This clonotype has ten or more counts. CDR3 region: CASTGQGSTNEKLFF. The CDR3 bases are TGTGCCAGCACCGGACAGGGGTCAACTAATGAAAAACTGTTTTTT. J is TRBJ1-4 and V is TRBV7-9, with 9 bases matching TRBD1. CDR3 length: 15 amino acids. V lost 7 bases and J lost 0; bases outside the gene matches: 3. Germline loops: CDR1 SEHNR, CDR2 FQNEAQ (reference sequence).

This clonotype was recorded at least ten times. The chain is built from TRBV19 and TRBJ1-2, with D hard to call. CDR1 is LNHDA and CDR2 is SQIVND in the germline V gene (reference sequence). The ends were cut back, 3 bases at V and 7 bases at J, with 9 bases in the middle. The CDR3 has 12 residues. CDR3 bases: TGTGCCAGTAGTATGTCGTCTGGTGGCTACACCTTC. This codes for CASSMSSGGYTF.

This clonotype came up many times. V is TRBV6-5 and J is TRBJ1-5; the match to TRBD1 covers 9 bases. The J segment lost 6 bases and the V segment lost 2 bases, leaving 5 bases of the junction unmatched. From germline, CDR1 is MNHEY and CDR2 SVGAGI. CDR3 length: 15 residues. CDR3 in amino acids: CASSYTQTGGQPQHF. CDR3 bases: TGTGCCAGCAGTTACACCCAGACAGGGGGTCAGCCCCAGCATTTT.

This clonotype was detected many times. The chain employs TRBV7-2 and TRBJ1-2; D might be TRBD1 (5 bases). V lost 1 base and J lost 4, with 13 bases in between. Germline lookup yields CDR1 SGHTA and CDR2 FQGNSA. The CDR3 is 15 amino acids. This chain's CDR3 is CASSLGEGIVYGYTF. The CDR3 DNA reads TGTGCCAGCAGCTTAGGGGAGGGGATAGTCTATGGCTACACCTTC.

This clonotype was counted ten times or more. The chain combines TRBV7-9 with TRBJ2-1; D not certain. The V end was cut by 1 base, the J end by 0 bases, with 7 bases between. Germline V lookup: CDR1 SEHNR, CDR2 FQNEAQ (reference sequence). This CDR3 has 15 amino acids. This CDR3 reads CASSLGFSSYNEQFF. The DNA for the CDR3 is TGTGCCAGCAGCTTAGGATTCTCCTCCTACAATGAGCAGTTCTTC.

This clonotype was counted at least ten times. The chain recombines TRBV5-1 with TRBJ2-3; 14 nucleotides line up with TRBD2. CDR1 and CDR2 (germline): SGHRS, YFSETQ. The CDR3 length is 15 residues. J was trimmed by 5 bases and V by 5 bases; bases with no gene match: 4. CDR3 in DNA: TGCGCCAGCAGTGGACTAGCGGGGGGTAAAGATACGCAGTATTTT. It translates to CASSGLAGGKDTQYF. Full variable domain (missing parts from reference TRBV5-1 and TRBJ2-3): KAGVTQTPRYLIKTRGQQVTLSCSPISGHRSVSWYQQTPGQGLQFLFEYFSETQRNKGNFPGRFSGRQFSNSRSEMNVSTLELGDSALYLCASSGLAGGKDTQYFGPGTRLTVL.

This clonotype was found many times. The rearrangement uses TRBV4-3 and TRBJ1-5, with D hard to call. Trimming removed 1 base from V and 2 bases from J, with 6 bases in between. Per the germline V gene, CDR1 is LGHNA and CDR2 is YSLEER. The CDR3 runs to 14 residues. The DNA for the CDR3 is TGCGCCAGCAGCCAAGTTTTCGGCAATCAGCCCCAGCATTTT. It specifies CASSQVFGNQPQHF.

The chain has TRBV19 and TRBJ1-2, with 7 bases fitting TRBD1. Germline CDR1 is LNHDA and CDR2 is SQIVND (reference sequence). The ends lost 5 bases at V and 8 bases at J; junction bases unmatched: 11. The CDR3 contains 14 residues. The DNA of the CDR3 is TGTGCCAGTAGTCGGGCAGACAGGGCAGGCGGCTACACCTTC. Its translation is CASSRADRAGGYTF. The full variable domain, rest sourced from reference TRBV19 and TRBJ1-2, is DGGITQSPKYLFRKEGQNVTLSCEQNLNHDAMYWYRQDPGQGLRLIYYSQIVNDFQKGDIAEGYSVSREKKESFPLTVTSAQKNPTAFYLCASSRADRAGGYTFGSGTRLTVV.

CDR3 nucleotide sequence: TGCGCCAGCAGCCCGCCGACCGGCGGAACAGATACGCAGTATTTT. This codes for CASSPPTGGTDTQYF. The chain carries TRBV5-1 and TRBJ2-3; D gene ambiguous. This CDR3 is 15 amino acids long. V shed 4 bases and J shed 3 bases, with 15 bases lying between them. Germline values: CDR1 SGHRS, CDR2 YFSETQ.